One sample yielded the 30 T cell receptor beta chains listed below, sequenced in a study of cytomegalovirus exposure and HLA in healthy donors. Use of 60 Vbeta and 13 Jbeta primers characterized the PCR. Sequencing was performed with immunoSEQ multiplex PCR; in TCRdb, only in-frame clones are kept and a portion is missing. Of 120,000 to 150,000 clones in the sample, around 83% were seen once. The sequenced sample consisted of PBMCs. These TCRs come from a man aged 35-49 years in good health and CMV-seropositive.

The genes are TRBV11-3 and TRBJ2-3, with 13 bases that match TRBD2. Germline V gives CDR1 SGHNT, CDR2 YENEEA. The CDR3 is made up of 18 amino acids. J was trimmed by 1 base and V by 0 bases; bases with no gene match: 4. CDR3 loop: CASSLDGLAGEGTDTQYF. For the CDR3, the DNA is TGTGCCAGCAGCTTAGACGGACTAGCGGGAGAGGGCACAGATACGCAGTATTTT.

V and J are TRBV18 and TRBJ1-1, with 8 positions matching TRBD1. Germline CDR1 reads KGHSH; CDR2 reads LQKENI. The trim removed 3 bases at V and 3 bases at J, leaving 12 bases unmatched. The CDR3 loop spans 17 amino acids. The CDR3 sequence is CASSPRPRGLGDTEAFF. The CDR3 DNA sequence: TGTGCCAGCTCACCTCGACCCAGGGGGCTTGGGGACACTGAAGCTTTCTTT. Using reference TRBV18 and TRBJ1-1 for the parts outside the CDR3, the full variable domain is NAGVMQNPRHLVRRRGQEARLRCSPMKGHSHVYWYRQLPEEGLKFMVYLQKENIIDESGMPKERFSAEFPKEGPSILRIQQVVRGDSAAYFCASSPRPRGLGDTEAFFGQGTRLTVV.

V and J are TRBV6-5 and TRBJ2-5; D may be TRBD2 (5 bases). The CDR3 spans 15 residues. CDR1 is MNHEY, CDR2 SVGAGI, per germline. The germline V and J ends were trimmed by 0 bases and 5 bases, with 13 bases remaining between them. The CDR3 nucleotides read TGTGCCAGCAGTTACTCCGTCCGAGGCGGGGAGACCCAGTACTTC. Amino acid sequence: CASSYSVRGGETQYF.

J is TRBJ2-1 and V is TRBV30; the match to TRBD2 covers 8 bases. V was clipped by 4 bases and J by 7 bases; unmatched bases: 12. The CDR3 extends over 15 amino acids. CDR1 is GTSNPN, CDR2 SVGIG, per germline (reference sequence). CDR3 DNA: TGTGCCTGGACCCCGATGTCGGGAGGGAGGAATGAGCAGTTCTTC. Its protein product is CAWTPMSGGRNEQFF.

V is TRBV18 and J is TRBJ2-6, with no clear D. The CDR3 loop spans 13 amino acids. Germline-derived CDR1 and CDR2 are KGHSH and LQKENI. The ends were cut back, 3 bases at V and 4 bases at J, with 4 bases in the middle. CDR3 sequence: CASSPGGANVLTF. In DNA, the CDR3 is TGTGCCAGCTCACCGGGCGGGGCCAACGTCCTGACTTTC.

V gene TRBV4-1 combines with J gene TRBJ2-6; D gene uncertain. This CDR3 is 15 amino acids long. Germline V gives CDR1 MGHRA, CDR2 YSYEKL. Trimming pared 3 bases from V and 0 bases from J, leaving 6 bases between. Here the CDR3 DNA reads TGCGCCAGCAGCCACGTGCGCTCTGGGGCCAACGTCCTGACTTTC. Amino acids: CASSHVRSGANVLTF.

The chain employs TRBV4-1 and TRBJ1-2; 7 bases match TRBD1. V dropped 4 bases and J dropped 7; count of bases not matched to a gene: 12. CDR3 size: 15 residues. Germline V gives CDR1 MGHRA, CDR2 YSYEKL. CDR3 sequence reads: CASSPREGARGGYTF. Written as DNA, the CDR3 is TGCGCCAGCAGCCCTCGAGAGGGGGCGCGCGGTGGCTACACCTTC.

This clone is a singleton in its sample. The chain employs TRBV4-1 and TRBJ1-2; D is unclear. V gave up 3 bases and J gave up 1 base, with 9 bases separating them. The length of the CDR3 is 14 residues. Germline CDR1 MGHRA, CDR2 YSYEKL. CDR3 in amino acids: CASSHRTLNYGYTF. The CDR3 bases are TGCGCCAGCAGCCATAGAACCCTTAACTATGGCTACACCTTC.

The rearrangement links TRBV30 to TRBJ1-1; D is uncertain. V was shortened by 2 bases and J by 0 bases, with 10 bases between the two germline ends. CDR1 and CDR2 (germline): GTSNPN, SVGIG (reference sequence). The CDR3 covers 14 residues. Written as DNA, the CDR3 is TGTGCCTGGAGTCGGTGGGCCATGAACACTGAAGCTTTCTTT. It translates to CAWSRWAMNTEAFF.

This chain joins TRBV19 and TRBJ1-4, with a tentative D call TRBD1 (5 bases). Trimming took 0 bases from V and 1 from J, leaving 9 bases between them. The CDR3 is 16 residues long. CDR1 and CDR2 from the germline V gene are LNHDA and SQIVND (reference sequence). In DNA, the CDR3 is TGTGCCAGTAGTATAGACCGGGGGAGAACTAATGAAAAACTGTTTTTT. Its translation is CASSIDRGRTNEKLFF.

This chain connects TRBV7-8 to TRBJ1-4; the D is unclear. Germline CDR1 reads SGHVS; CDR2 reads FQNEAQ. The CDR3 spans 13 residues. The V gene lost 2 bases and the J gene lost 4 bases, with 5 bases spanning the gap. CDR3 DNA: TGTGCCAGCAGCTTACGGGGTAATGAAAAACTGTTTTTT. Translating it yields CASSLRGNEKLFF.

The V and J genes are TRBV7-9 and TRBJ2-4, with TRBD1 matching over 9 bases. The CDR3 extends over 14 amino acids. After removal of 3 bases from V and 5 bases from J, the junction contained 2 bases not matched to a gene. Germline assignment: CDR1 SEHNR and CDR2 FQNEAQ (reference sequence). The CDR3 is CASSFRTGENIQYF. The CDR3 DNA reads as TGTGCCAGCAGCTTTCGGACAGGGGAAAACATTCAGTACTTC.

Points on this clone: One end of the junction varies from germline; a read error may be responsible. This chain's CDR3 is CSSSLQVTEQYF. CDR3 coding DNA: TGTTCCAGCAGCTTACAGGTTACCGAGCAGTACTTC. V and J are TRBV7-9 and TRBJ2-7; D may be TRBD1 (5 bases). CDR1 is SEHNR and CDR2 is FQNEAQ in the germline V gene (reference sequence). This CDR3 is 12 amino acids long.

CDR3 residues: CASSGGTGGFYGYTF. Here the CDR3 DNA reads TGTGCCAGCAGCGGGGGGACAGGGGGATTCTATGGCTACACCTTC. V and J are TRBV9 and TRBJ1-2; 11 bases fit TRBD1. Germline assignment: CDR1 SGDLS and CDR2 YYNGEE. Trimming removed 3 bases from V and 4 bases from J; junction bases left unmatched: 5. The CDR3 loop spans 15 amino acids. The entire variable domain, with the rest obtained from reference TRBV9 and TRBJ1-2, is as follows: DSGVTQTPKHLITATGQRVTLRCSPRSGDLSVYWYQQSLDQGLQFLIQYYNGEERAKGNILERFSAQQFPDLHSELNLSSLELGDSALYFCASSGGTGGFYGYTFGSGTRLTVV.

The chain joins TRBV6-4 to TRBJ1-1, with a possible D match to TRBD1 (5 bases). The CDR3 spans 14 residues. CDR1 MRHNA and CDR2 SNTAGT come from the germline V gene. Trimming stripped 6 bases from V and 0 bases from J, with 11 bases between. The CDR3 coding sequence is TGTGCCAGCAGAGATGACAGCATGAACACTGAAGCTTTCTTT. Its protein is CASRDDSMNTEAFF.

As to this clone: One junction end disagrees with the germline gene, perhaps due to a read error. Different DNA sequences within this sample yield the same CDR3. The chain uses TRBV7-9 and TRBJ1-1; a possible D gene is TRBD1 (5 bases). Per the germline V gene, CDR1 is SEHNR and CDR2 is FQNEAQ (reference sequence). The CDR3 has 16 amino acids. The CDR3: CASRAPLAEGNTEAFF. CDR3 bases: TGTGCCAGCAGAGCGCCCCTGGCGGAGGGGAACACTGAAGCCTTCTTT.

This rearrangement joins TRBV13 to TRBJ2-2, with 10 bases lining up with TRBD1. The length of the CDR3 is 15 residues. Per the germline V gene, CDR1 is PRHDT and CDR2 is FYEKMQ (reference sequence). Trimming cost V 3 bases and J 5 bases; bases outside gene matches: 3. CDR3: CASSLTGGLTGELFF. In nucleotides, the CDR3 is TGTGCCAGCAGCTTGACAGGGGGCTTGACCGGGGAGCTGTTTTTT.

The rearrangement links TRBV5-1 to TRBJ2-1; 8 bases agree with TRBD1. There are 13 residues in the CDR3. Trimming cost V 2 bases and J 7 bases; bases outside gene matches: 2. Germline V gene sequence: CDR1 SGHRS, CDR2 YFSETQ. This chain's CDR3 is CASSFRDRNEQFF. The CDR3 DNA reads TGCGCCAGCAGCTTCCGGGACAGGAATGAGCAGTTCTTC.

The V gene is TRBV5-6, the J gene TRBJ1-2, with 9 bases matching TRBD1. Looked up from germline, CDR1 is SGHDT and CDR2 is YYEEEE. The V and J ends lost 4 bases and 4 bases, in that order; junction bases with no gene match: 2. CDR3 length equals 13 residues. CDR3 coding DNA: TGTGCCAGCAGCAAGGACAGGGGCTATGGCTACACCTTC. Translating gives CASSKDRGYGYTF. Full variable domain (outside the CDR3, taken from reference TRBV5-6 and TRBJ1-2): DAGVTQSPTHLIKTRGQQVTLRCSPKSGHDTVSWYQQALGQGPQFIFQYYEEEERQRGNFPDRFSGHQFPNYSSELNVNALLLGDSALYLCASSKDRGYGYTFGSGTRLTVV.

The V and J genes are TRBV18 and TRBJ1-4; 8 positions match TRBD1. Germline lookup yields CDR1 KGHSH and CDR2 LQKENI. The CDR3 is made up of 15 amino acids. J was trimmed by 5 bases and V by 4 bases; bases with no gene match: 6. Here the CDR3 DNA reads TGTGCCAGCTCACAACCGGGACAGGTGAATGAAAAACTGTTTTTT. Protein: CASSQPGQVNEKLFF. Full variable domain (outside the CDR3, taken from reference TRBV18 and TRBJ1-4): NAGVMQNPRHLVRRRGQEARLRCSPMKGHSHVYWYRQLPEEGLKFMVYLQKENIIDESGMPKERFSAEFPKEGPSILRIQQVVRGDSAAYFCASSQPGQVNEKLFFGSGTQLSVL.

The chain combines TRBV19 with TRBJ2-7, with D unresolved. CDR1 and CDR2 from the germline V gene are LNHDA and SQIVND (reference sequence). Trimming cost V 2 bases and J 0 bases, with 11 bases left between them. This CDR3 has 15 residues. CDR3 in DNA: TGTGCCAGTAGTATAACCACCATGAGCTCCTACGAGCAGTACTTC. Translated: CASSITTMSSYEQYF. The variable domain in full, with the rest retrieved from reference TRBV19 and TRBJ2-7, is DGGITQSPKYLFRKEGQNVTLSCEQNLNHDAMYWYRQDPGQGLRLIYYSQIVNDFQKGDIAEGYSVSREKKESFPLTVTSAQKNPTAFYLCASSITTMSSYEQYFGPGTRLTVT.

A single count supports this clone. This CDR3 reads CASSMTGAYEQYF. The DNA for the CDR3 is TGTGCCAGTAGTATGACGGGTGCCTACGAGCAGTACTTC. The V gene is TRBV19, the J gene TRBJ2-7; D remains unclear. There are 13 residues in the CDR3. The germline CDR1 and CDR2 sequences are LNHDA and SQIVND (reference sequence). The germline V and J ends were trimmed by 3 bases and 2 bases, with 8 bases remaining between them.

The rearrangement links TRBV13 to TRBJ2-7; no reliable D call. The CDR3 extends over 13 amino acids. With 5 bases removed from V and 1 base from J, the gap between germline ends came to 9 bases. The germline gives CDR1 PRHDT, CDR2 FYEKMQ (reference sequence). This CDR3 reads CASSPIQSYEQYF. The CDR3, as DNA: TGTGCCAGCAGCCCGATCCAGTCCTACGAGCAGTACTTC.

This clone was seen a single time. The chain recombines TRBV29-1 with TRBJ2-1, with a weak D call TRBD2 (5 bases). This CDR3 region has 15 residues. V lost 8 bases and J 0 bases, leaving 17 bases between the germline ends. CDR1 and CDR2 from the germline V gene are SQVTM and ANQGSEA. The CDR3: CSIREHPDSYNEQFF. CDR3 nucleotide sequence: TGCAGCATCCGGGAACACCCCGACTCCTACAATGAGCAGTTCTTC.

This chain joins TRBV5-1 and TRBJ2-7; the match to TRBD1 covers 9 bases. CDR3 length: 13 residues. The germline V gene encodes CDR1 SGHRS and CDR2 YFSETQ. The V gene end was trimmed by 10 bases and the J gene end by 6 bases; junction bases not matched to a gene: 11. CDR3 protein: CASRGQGPFEQYF. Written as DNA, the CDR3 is TGCGCCTCCAGGGGACAGGGACCGTTCGAGCAGTACTTC.

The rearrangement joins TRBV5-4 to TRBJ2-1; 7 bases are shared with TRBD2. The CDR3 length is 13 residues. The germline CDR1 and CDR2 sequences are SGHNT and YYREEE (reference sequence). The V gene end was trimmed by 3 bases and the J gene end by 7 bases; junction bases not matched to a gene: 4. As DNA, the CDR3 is TGTGCCAGCAGCTCCGGGGGGTGGAATGAGCAGTTCTTC. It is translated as CASSSGGWNEQFF.

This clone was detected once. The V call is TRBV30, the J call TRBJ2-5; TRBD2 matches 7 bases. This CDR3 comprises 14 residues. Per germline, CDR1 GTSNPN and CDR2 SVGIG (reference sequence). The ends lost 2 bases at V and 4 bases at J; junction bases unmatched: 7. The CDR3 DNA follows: TGTGCCTGGAGTAGCGGAATAGCGGGAGAGACCCAGTACTTC. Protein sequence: CAWSSGIAGETQYF.

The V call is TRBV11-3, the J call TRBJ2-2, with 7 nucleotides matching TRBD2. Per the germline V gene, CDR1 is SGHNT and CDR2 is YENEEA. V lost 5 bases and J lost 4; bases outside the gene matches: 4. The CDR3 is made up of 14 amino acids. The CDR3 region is CASSPGLVTGELFF. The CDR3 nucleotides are TGTGCCAGCAGCCCAGGACTAGTCACCGGGGAGCTGTTTTTT.

The CDR3 here is CAWSVQGLYGYTF. DNA for the CDR3: TGTGCCTGGAGTGTACAGGGATTGTATGGCTACACCTTC. The rearrangement links TRBV30 to TRBJ1-2; weak D call: TRBD1 (6 bases). This CDR3 comprises 13 residues. The germline CDR1 and CDR2 sequences are GTSNPN and SVGIG (reference sequence). Trimming removed 0 bases from V and 5 bases from J, with 10 bases in between.

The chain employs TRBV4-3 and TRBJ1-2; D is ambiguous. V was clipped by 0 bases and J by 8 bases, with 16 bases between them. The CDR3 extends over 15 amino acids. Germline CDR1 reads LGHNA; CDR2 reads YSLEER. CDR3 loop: CASSQDRTDPGGYTF. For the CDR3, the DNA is TGCGCCAGCAGCCAAGATAGGACGGACCCGGGGGGCTACACCTTC.